Listed below are T cell receptor beta chains from one sample, sequenced in a study of human T cells and chemical hapten exposure. TCRdb independently ran MiXCR on the RACE reads; one entry per CDR3 protein. The table shows around 300,000 distinct CDR3 sequences, with roughly 6.9% occurring only once. The material was whole blood, obtained in connection with sensitization to the hapten diphenylcyclopropenone (DPC). The origin of the receptors is a woman between 18 and 30 years old with alopecia areata. Some clones in this sample may be carry-over from other donors' samples. CDR3s leave out the opening cysteine and the closing phenylalanine or tryptophan.

V gene,J gene,CDR3 protein
TRBV2,TRBJ1-6,ASSREAHSPLH
TRBV7-9,TRBJ2-5,ASSFTLGKETQY
TRBV14,TRBJ2-5,ARIATGEGFEETQY
TRBV6-5,TRBJ1-2,ASQDRGASNYGYT
TRBV9,TRBJ1-6,ASSDNWGNNSPLH
TRBV20-1,TRBJ2-6,SARASTSGISGANVLT
TRBV7-9,TRBJ2-5,ASSLPGGETQY
TRBV4-3,TRBJ1-1,ASSPPGGAEAF
TRBV18,TRBJ1-5,ASSSEDSNQPQH
TRBV5-6,TRBJ2-2,ASSLSDRVAGELF
TRBV7-9,TRBJ1-2,ASSLVPRGRFWNYGYT
TRBV7-2,TRBJ2-1,ASSSTIFKQF
TRBV29-1,TRBJ1-6,SVEDYPGDQDGQENSPLH
TRBV12-3/TRBV12-4,TRBJ1-1,ASSSRGRRRTEAF
TRBV7-9,TRBJ2-3,ASSLGTGRSTDTQY
TRBV11-3,TRBJ2-2,ASSSSSGTSVANTGELF
TRBV10-3,TRBJ2-2,AIKETGELF
TRBV12-3/TRBV12-4,TRBJ2-4,ASSLTGSTKNIQY
TRBV21-1,TRBJ1-5,ASSPRFSGQPQH
TRBV7-3,TRBJ2-3,ASSLHRGAGTDTQY
TRBV7-8,TRBJ2-7,ASSLLDPYEQY
TRBV18,TRBJ1-6,ASSPQRTGNNSPLH
TRBV4-2,TRBJ1-1,ASSQGVENTEAF
TRBV6-2/TRBV6-3,TRBJ1-6,ASSWGQGSPLH
TRBV5-4,TRBJ2-7,ASSSRTTYEQY
TRBV6-1,TRBJ2-7,ASGVNGQGYYEQY
TRBV7-9,TRBJ2-7,ASSGRQTTAYEQY
TRBV7-2,TRBJ1-3,ASSQRPAGSLSGNTIY
TRBV12-3/TRBV12-4,TRBJ1-3,ASSAQGASGNTIY
TRBV29-1,TRBJ2-3,SVVGGLLTDTQY
TRBV20-1,TRBJ1-5,SASRPGGGPPQH
TRBV5-5,TRBJ2-3,ASSWTGRLTDTQY
TRBV19,TRBJ2-1,ASRSGEREQF
TRBV5-1,TRBJ2-7,ASSFTDHRGRAYEQY
TRBV12-3/TRBV12-4,TRBJ2-3,ASSLDRSRGDTQY
TRBV29-1,TRBJ2-1,SVTRGIYNEQF
TRBV4-3,TRBJ1-6,ASSQDPDREADSPLH
TRBV12-3/TRBV12-4,TRBJ2-1,ASSENPELNNEQF
TRBV3-1,TRBJ2-7,ASSRVGQGTYEQY
TRBV28,TRBJ2-5,ASSFLVDQETQY
TRBV11-2,TRBJ2-3,ASSFQGRSDTTDTQY
TRBV7-2,TRBJ2-1,ASRAATNEQF
TRBV27,TRBJ2-5,ASSPRTSGPQETQY
TRBV5-6,TRBJ1-2,ASSFTGGVYGYT
TRBV6-5,TRBJ1-5,ASSYLPTGGSNQPQH
TRBV4-1,TRBJ2-7,ASSQDQGTGVIEY
TRBV4-3,TRBJ2-6,ASSPQMSSGANVLT
TRBV20-1,TRBJ2-3,SARDQGTSGDTQY